This is a list of T cell receptor beta chains from one sample in a study of PD-1 blockade in classical Hodgkin lymphoma. Libraries were prepared by immunoSEQ multiplex PCR; TCRdb keeps only in-frame clonotypes and omits some of them. The sample lists over 3,500 clones; under 80% were seen once. This material consisted of peripheral blood mononuclear cells (PBMCs), taken before the fourth cycle of nivolumab. Source of these receptors: a human donor with classical Hodgkin lymphoma. The conserved cysteine and the conserved F or W are not part of the CDR3 here. Clone size, where shown, is once, few, many, or a class for clones that have expanded.

j_call v_call clone_size cdr3_aa
TRBJ2-1 TRBV5-4 NA ASSQDFDRGLYNEQF
TRBJ1-4 TRBV5-8 NA ASSLETGDEKLF
TRBJ1-2 TRBV18 NA ASSLASTGGNYGYT
TRBJ1-1 TRBV19 NA ASSVNVNTEAF
TRBJ2-3 TRBV7-2 NA ASSAGGPFSDTQY
TRBJ1-5 TRBV18 once ASSQDGGIGQPQH
TRBJ2-5 TRBV10-1 NA ASSESSTSQETQY
TRBJ2-7 TRBV2 large ASNFGSYEQY
TRBJ1-1 TRBV7-2 NA ASSPQDRPNTEAF
TRBJ2-1 TRBV5-1 NA ASSLAPTGDNEQF
TRBJ2-7 TRBV5-1 NA ASSWAQGQGDEQY
TRBJ1-2 TRBV10-3 NA AITPGQGGGYT
TRBJ1-2 TRBV9 NA ASSYGQGNYGYT
TRBJ1-4 TRBV6-1 NA ATKGLEKLF
TRBJ2-3 TRBV10-1 once ASSEFASGSGATQY
TRBJ2-5 TRBV5-1 NA ASSPGSGRRQETQY
TRBJ1-1 TRBV6-5 NA ASSYGGTEAF
TRBJ2-2 TRBV4-3 NA ASSQTLAGGRSGELF
TRBJ1-5 TRBV30 NA AWSWDRGRQPQH
TRBJ1-1 TRBV6-5 few ASSYSGRTEAF
TRBJ1-1 TRBV11-2 NA ASSEGRNTEAF
TRBJ2-7 TRBV5-1 NA ASSSGQGARYEQY
TRBJ1-4 TRBV5-8 NA ASRPRTGVSNEKLF
TRBJ1-2 TRBV5-1 NA ASSLDPTWAANYGYT
TRBJ2-1 TRBV19 NA ASSLAAYNEQF
TRBJ1-2 TRBV29-1 few SVQDRLNGYT
TRBJ2-1 TRBV5-8 medium-sized ASSLGRGDEQF
TRBJ1-2 TRBV7-8 NA ASSLSQGYYGYT
TRBJ2-7 TRBV7-2 NA ASSQIAGTYEQY